Listed below are T cell receptor beta chains from one sample, sequenced in a study of regulatory T cells in long-lasting Graves disease. TCRdb re-called the multiplex PCR reads with MiXCR, one entry per CDR3 protein. The sample holds approximately 400,000 distinct CDR3 sequences, 15% seen once. The sample was also linked to a second study, of T cells in Graves' hyperthyroidism and ophthalmopathy.

Here the sequenced sample was peripheral blood mononuclear cells (PBMCs), taken at new diagnosis, from a patient treated with antithyroid drugs. The receptors here all came from a woman aged 25 to 39 with Graves disease. Both conserved end residues are trimmed from each CDR3. Each record gives: clone size, V gene, J gene, CDR3 protein. Some rows have no size entry. The others give once, few or many, or a class for an expanded clone.

>-|TRBV10-1|TRBJ2-3
ASSESFDRDPTSGRAKSADTQY
>-|TRBV20-1|TRBJ2-7
SAKAIQREAYEQY
>many|TRBV7-3|TRBJ2-1
ASSRSLSGSYNEQF
>many|TRBV7-8|TRBJ1-3
ASSLEATGSSGNTIY
>-|TRBV9|TRBJ2-4
ASSRSGSLAKNIQY
>many|TRBV11-2|TRBJ2-5
ASSLGGLADLQETQY
>many|TRBV6-2/TRBV6-3|TRBJ2-5
ASRYRVLETQY
>many|TRBV29-1|TRBJ1-1
SGEGDEAEAF
>many|TRBV19|TRBJ2-1
ASRGGLDEQF
>few|TRBV24-1|-
ATSDTRQGRTIQY
>-|TRBV6-2/TRBV6-3|TRBJ2-1
ASSEEIGLARYNEQF
>-|TRBV11-3|TRBJ1-3
ASSRTGTGLPGNTIY
>few|TRBV20-1|TRBJ2-7
SARDMSGRVGEQY
>-|TRBV2|TRBJ1-4
AATIGTGERLF
>-|TRBV6-1|TRBJ2-2
ASSPSPGNTGELF
>many|TRBV3-1|TRBJ2-3
ASSQDPGYTQY
>many|TRBV6-1|TRBJ2-5
ASSEASGPQETQY
>many|TRBV11-3|TRBJ1-2
ASSFMGAGTETNYGYT
>many|TRBV18|TRBJ2-3
ASSPPGIRDWRPDTQY
>-|TRBV3-1|TRBJ2-7
ASSQFGAPVEQY
>few|TRBV27|TRBJ2-1
ASSRGSGPYNEQF
>-|TRBV4-1|TRBJ2-7
ASSHVGGGTGSYEQY
>few|TRBV20-1|TRBJ2-1
SAIDLVGNNEQF
>many|TRBV13|TRBJ2-3
ASSLGLAADTQY
>many|TRBV5-6|TRBJ1-1
ASSLAGGLEAF
>few|TRBV20-1|TRBJ2-1
SARARSGNEQF
>-|TRBV18|TRBJ1-1
ASSPAGMNTEAF
>-|TRBV28|TRBJ2-7
ASSLTSGRAHEQY
>few|TRBV29-1|TRBJ1-2
SSWTGAGYT
>-|TRBV5-1|TRBJ2-1
ASSSPWDAREGPVTYNEQF
>many|TRBV20-1|TRBJ1-4
SARGIDTWLPANNEKLF
>many|TRBV20-1|TRBJ1-2
SARERTVSYGYT
>-|TRBV20-1|TRBJ2-3
SARVAGGPRGNTQY
>many|TRBV5-1|TRBJ1-1
ASSMDLAEAF
>many|TRBV16|TRBJ2-3
ASSLSPLALSTDTQY
>many|TRBV2|TRBJ2-5
ASSEGGPVQETQY
>many|TRBV3-1|TRBJ1-2
ASSQGQAGNYGYT
>few|TRBV6-1|TRBJ2-4
ASSPLAGRNIQY
>few|TRBV4-1|TRBJ1-1
ASPRVSGTEAF
>few|TRBV9|TRBJ1-1
ASSVGQTRKAF
>many|TRBV18|TRBJ2-1
ASSPETGYNEQF
>many|TRBV30|TRBJ2-3
AWSRGVDTQY
>few|TRBV20-1|TRBJ2-7
SALPGQGVHEQY
>few|TRBV5-5|TRBJ1-2
ASRLTASILRYGYT
>many|TRBV20-1|TRBJ1-2
SAPAGGDYGYT
>-|TRBV4-1|TRBJ2-1
ASSQDLTGQSSYNEQF
>many|TRBV28|TRBJ1-2
ASSYHRDRGNYGYT
>many|TRBV12-3/TRBV12-4|TRBJ2-7
ASSTQGGPLSGSYEQY
>-|TRBV14|TRBJ2-1
ASSQDGLNEQF
>many|TRBV30|TRBJ2-5
AWGRETQY
>-|TRBV24-1|TRBJ2-1
ATSDFGTSSPSYNEQF
>-|TRBV6-2/TRBV6-3|TRBJ2-1
ASSYLQLGLNRVDEQF
>-|TRBV5-1|TRBJ1-4
ASSLAGGFNEKLF